These T cell receptor beta chains were read from a single sample in a study of circulating and synovial CD4+ cells in juvenile arthritis. Using immunoSEQ multiplex PCR, the repertoire was profiled, and TCRdb retains in-frame clones only, with some absent. Among roughly 32,000 clones listed, around 96% were seen once. Sequencing used CD4+ T cells from blood. These receptors were obtained from a human donor with juvenile idiopathic arthritis. The CDR3 runs from the conserved cysteine through the conserved F or W. D genes are given only for firm matches. Clone size is not always given. Where it is, it says once, few, many or a class for expanded clones.

v_gene	d_gene	abundance	j_gene	CDR3aa	CDR3nt
TRBV28	TRBD2	once	TRBJ2-7	CASRRTSGSSEQYF	TGTGCCAGCCGGCGGACTAGCGGGAGTTCCGAGCAGTACTTC
TRBV2	TRBD1	-	TRBJ2-7	CASTPDRGTYEQYF	TGTGCCAGCACTCCTGACAGGGGCACCTACGAGCAGTACTTC
TRBV2	-	-	TRBJ2-7	CASSGVSLISYEQYF	TGTGCCAGCAGTGGCGTGAGCCTGATATCCTACGAGCAGTACTTC
TRBV7-6	-	-	TRBJ2-2	CASSLVLRSGELFF	TGTGCCAGCAGCTTAGTACTTCGGTCCGGGGAGCTGTTTTTT
TRBV15	-	-	TRBJ2-7	CATSEGGFTYEQYF	TGTGCCACCAGCGAGGGGGGGTTTACCTACGAGCAGTACTTC
TRBV9	TRBD1	-	TRBJ2-2	CASSWGQGGTGELFF	TGTGCCAGCAGCTGGGGACAGGGAGGCACCGGGGAGCTGTTTTTT
TRBV25-1	TRBD1	-	TRBJ1-6	CASSRTGTGSSPLHF	TGTGCCAGCAGTAGAACCGGGACAGGGTCCTCCCCCCTCCACTTT
TRBV6-5	-	-	TRBJ1-4	CASQRRTADEKLFF	TGTGCCAGCCAAAGACGGACAGCGGATGAAAAACTGTTTTTT
TRBV28	TRBD1	-	TRBJ1-1	CASSLWTGFGTEAFF	TGTGCCAGCAGTTTATGGACAGGGTTTGGAACTGAAGCTTTCTTT
TRBV5-4	TRBD1	-	TRBJ2-6	CASSFPGTVTGANVLTF	TGTGCCAGCAGCTTCCCCGGGACAGTCACTGGGGCCAACGTCCTGACTTTC
TRBV10-3	-	-	TRBJ1-3	CAISEQGSGNTIYF	TGTGCCATCAGTGAGCAGGGATCCGGAAACACCATATATTTT
TRBV7-9	-	once	TRBJ2-5	CASSSDAGGETQYF	TGTGCCAGCAGCTCCGACGCGGGTGGAGAGACCCAGTACTTC
TRBV4-1	TRBD2	-	TRBJ2-7	CASSQGGGLAGAAYEQYF	TGCGCCAGCAGCCAAGGTGGGGGACTAGCGGGGGCAGCTTACGAGCAGTACTTC
TRBV5-6	TRBD2	-	TRBJ2-7	CASSLGLASSYEQYF	TGTGCCAGCAGCTTGGGACTAGCTAGCTCCTACGAGCAGTACTTC
TRBV10-3	-	-	TRBJ2-4	CAISESGAQYF	TGTGCCATCAGCGAAAGCGGCGCTCAGTACTTC
TRBV6-5	-	-	TRBJ1-4	CASSRNGLEKLFF	TGTGCCAGCAGTAGGAACGGGTTAGAAAAACTGTTTTTT
TRBV19	TRBD2	-	TRBJ2-3	CASSSGGEHTQYF	TGTGCCAGTAGTTCTGGGGGGGAGCATACGCAGTATTTT
TRBV19	TRBD2	-	TRBJ2-2	CASTKTSAHTGELFF	TGTGCCAGTACCAAGACTAGCGCGCACACCGGGGAGCTGTTTTTT
TRBV9	-	-	TRBJ2-5	CASSVDRGTETQYF	TGTGCCAGCAGCGTAGATCGAGGGACTGAGACCCAGTACTTC
TRBV30	TRBD2	-	TRBJ2-1	CAWSRTQTSGRSNEQFF	TGTGCCTGGAGTCGTACCCAGACTAGCGGGAGAAGTAATGAGCAGTTCTTC
TRBV28	-	-	TRBJ2-7	CASSLGGQSTYEQYF	TGTGCCAGCAGTTTAGGAGGACAGAGCACCTACGAGCAGTACTTC
TRBV18	-	-	TRBJ2-7	CASSRPGGGYEQYF	TGTGCCAGCTCACGTCCTGGAGGAGGCTACGAGCAGTACTTC
TRBV18	-	-	TRBJ2-2	CASSRQVTNTGELFF	TGTGCCAGCTCACGGCAGGTCACGAACACCGGGGAGCTGTTTTTT
TRBV9	-	once	TRBJ2-3	CASSPTPLTRAGADTQYF	TGTGCCAGCAGCCCCACTCCCTTGACTAGGGCGGGCGCAGATACGCAGTATTTT
TRBV18	-	-	TRBJ1-2	CASSPGGSVGYTF	TGTGCCAGCTCACCAGGGGGCTCAGTTGGCTACACCTTC
TRBV18	-	-	TRBJ1-1	CASSPGPNTEAFF	TGTGCCAGCTCACCGGGGCCGAACACTGAAGCTTTCTTT
TRBV5-6	TRBD1	-	TRBJ1-5	CASSSTGVGNQPQHF	TGTGCCAGCAGCTCCACAGGGGTGGGTAATCAGCCCCAGCATTTT
TRBV5-1	TRBD1	-	TRBJ1-1	CASSGGTGRGTEAFF	TGCGCCAGCAGCGGGGGGACAGGGAGGGGCACTGAAGCTTTCTTT
TRBV9	TRBD1	-	TRBJ1-6	CASSGTGLAISPLHF	TGTGCCAGCAGCGGGACAGGGCTGGCGATTTCACCCCTCCACTTT
TRBV9	-	-	TRBJ1-1	CASSVAGVDTEAFF	TGTGCCAGCAGCGTGGCAGGGGTAGACACTGAAGCTTTCTTT
TRBV20-1	TRBD1	-	TRBJ2-3	CSTKGADTQYF	TGCAGTACTAAGGGGGCCGATACGCAGTATTTT
TRBV5-1	TRBD2	once	TRBJ2-1	CASRPLAGVVSSYNEQFF	TGCGCCAGCAGACCACTAGCGGGAGTCGTCAGCTCCTACAATGAGCAGTTCTTC
TRBV5-1	TRBD2	-	TRBJ2-7	CASSRVLAGPYEQYF	TGCGCCAGCAGCCGGGTTCTAGCGGGACCGTACGAGCAGTACTTC
TRBV10-3	TRBD2	-	TRBJ2-1	CAITGTSGEADNEQFF	TGTGCCATCACTGGGACTAGCGGGGAAGCAGACAATGAGCAGTTCTTC
TRBV5-4	TRBD1	-	TRBJ1-2	CASSTRDSSLFYGYTF	TGTGCCAGCAGCACGAGGGACAGTTCCCTTTTTTATGGCTACACCTTC
TRBV6-7	-	-	TRBJ2-6	CASSYPPTGAQRWSGANVLTF	TGTGCCAGCAGTTACCCCCCAACTGGGGCGCAAAGATGGTCGGGGGCCAACGTCCTGACTTTC
TRBV11-2	-	-	TRBJ2-6	CASSLDSPGANVLTF	TGTGCCAGCAGCTTAGACAGTCCAGGGGCCAACGTCCTGACTTTC
TRBV27	-	-	TRBJ2-7	CASSALAKHYEQYF	TGTGCCAGCAGTGCCCTAGCGAAACACTACGAGCAGTACTTC
TRBV9	TRBD1	-	TRBJ2-2	CASTGTGATGELFF	TGTGCCAGCACCGGGACAGGGGCAACCGGGGAGCTGTTTTTT
TRBV5-1	TRBD2	-	TRBJ2-1	CASSLEGLVDEFF	TGCGCCAGCAGCTTGGAAGGACTAGTAGATGAGTTCTTC
TRBV19	-	-	TRBJ2-5	CASSIAGGAQYF	TGTGCCAGTAGTATCGCGGGTGGGGCCCAGTACTTC
TRBV5-5	TRBD1	once	TRBJ1-5	CASSLGQGVNQPQHF	TGTGCCAGCAGCTTGGGGCAGGGGGTTAATCAGCCCCAGCATTTT
TRBV9	TRBD2	-	TRBJ2-7	CASSLRTSGEQYF	TGTGCCAGCAGCCTGCGGACTAGCGGCGAGCAGTACTTC
TRBV6-1	-	once	TRBJ2-7	CASSAPGRIYEQYF	TGTGCCAGCAGTGCCCCAGGAAGGATCTACGAGCAGTACTTC
TRBV29-1	-	once	TRBJ2-5	CSVEILAEETQYF	TGCAGCGTTGAAATCCTAGCAGAAGAGACCCAGTACTTC
TRBV28	TRBD2	-	TRBJ2-3	CASSLVASGDLFTDTQYF	TGTGCCAGCAGTTTAGTGGCTAGCGGGGACCTGTTCACAGATACGCAGTATTTT
TRBV5-1	TRBD1	-	TRBJ2-5	CASSLGDRGRETQYF	TGCGCCAGCAGCTTGGGGGACAGGGGCCGAGAGACCCAGTACTTC
TRBV11-2	-	-	TRBJ2-3	CASSLVLQGRHTDTQYF	TGTGCCAGCAGCTTAGTTCTACAGGGGAGGCACACAGATACGCAGTATTTT
TRBV2	-	-	TRBJ2-7	CASSEASSSYEQYF	TGTGCCAGCAGTGAAGCGTCGAGCTCCTACGAGCAGTACTTC
TRBV10-3	-	-	TRBJ2-7	CALSGLTYEQYF	TGTGCCTTATCGGGACTTACCTACGAGCAGTACTTC
TRBV2	-	-	TRBJ1-6	CASSAGPYNSPLHF	TGTGCCAGCAGTGCAGGCCCGTATAATTCACCCCTCCACTTT
TRBV6-4	-	-	TRBJ2-1	CASSAGPLINEQFF	TGTGCCAGCAGCGCGGGCCCTCTAATTAATGAGCAGTTCTTC
TRBV19	-	few	TRBJ2-3	CASSIDRDTQYF	TGTGCCAGTAGTATCGACAGAGATACGCAGTATTTT
TRBV19	TRBD1	-	TRBJ1-1	CASTHSPGQGAGNTEAFF	TGTGCCAGTACCCACTCTCCGGGACAGGGCGCGGGGAACACTGAAGCTTTCTTT
TRBV14	TRBD2	-	TRBJ2-1	CASSASGSLYNEQFF	TGTGCCAGCAGCGCTAGCGGGAGCCTGTACAATGAGCAGTTCTTC